Listed below are T cell receptor beta chains from one sample, sequenced in a study of T cells in localized non-small cell lung cancer. Using immunoSEQ multiplex PCR, the repertoire was profiled, and TCRdb retains in-frame clones only, with some absent. The repertoire has 75,000 to 85,000 clones, 65% to 85% of them found once; the top ten carry roughly 9.8%. Sequencing was performed on peripheral blood, taken before any cancer treatment. These TCRs come from a female donor older than 55 with stage I lung adenocarcinoma. CDR3s leave out the opening cysteine and the closing phenylalanine or tryptophan.

v_call	j_call	cdr3_aa
TRBV2	TRBJ2-5	ASLPAGGETQY
TRBV27	TRBJ2-1	ASSFYHPGSEQF
TRBV30	TRBJ1-1	AWSSPTQMNTEAF
TRBV30	TRBJ1-5	AWSTGTEQPQH
TRBV7-9	TRBJ2-5	ASSFRQFQETQY
TRBV7-2	TRBJ1-5	ASSSRQGDQPQH
TRBV2	TRBJ1-6	ASSEVSGNSPLH
TRBV5-1	TRBJ2-5	ASSSPGLAVQETQY
TRBV6-1	TRBJ2-1	ASSGSGNSYNEQF
TRBV5-4	TRBJ1-1	ASSLGGTGEAF
TRBV10-2	TRBJ1-2	ASTAGNYGYT